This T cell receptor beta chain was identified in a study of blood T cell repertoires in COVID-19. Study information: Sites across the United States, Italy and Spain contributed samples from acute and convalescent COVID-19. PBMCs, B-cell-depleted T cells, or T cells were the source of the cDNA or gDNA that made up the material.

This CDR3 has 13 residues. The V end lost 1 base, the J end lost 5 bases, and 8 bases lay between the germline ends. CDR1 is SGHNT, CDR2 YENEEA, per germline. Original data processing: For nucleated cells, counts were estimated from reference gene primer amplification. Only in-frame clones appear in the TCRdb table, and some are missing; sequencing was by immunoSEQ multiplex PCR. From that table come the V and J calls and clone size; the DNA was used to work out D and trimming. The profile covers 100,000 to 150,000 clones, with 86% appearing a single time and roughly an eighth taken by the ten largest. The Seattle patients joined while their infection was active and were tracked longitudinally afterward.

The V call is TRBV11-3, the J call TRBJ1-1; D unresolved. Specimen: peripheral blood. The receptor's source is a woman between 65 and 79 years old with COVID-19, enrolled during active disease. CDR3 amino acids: CASSLGGRTEAFF. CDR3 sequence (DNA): TGTGCCAGCAGCTTAGGAGGGCGGACTGAAGCTTTCTTT.